The 27 T cell receptor beta chains reported below all come from one sample, sequenced in a study of T-cell reconstitution after alpha-beta-depleted transplantation in children. Construction of the TCRbeta library involved unique molecular identifiers. TCRdb analysed the PCR reads with MiXCR anew, one entry per CDR3 protein. The table shows 500,000 to 750,000 distinct CDR3 sequences, with 13% occurring only once. The input for sequencing was PBMCs, mostly from graft donor cells, taken 360 days after TCRalphabeta/CD19-depleted stem cell transplant. All receptors derive from a male patient younger than 18 who had a stem cell transplant for acute myeloid leukemia, so the T cells may come from the graft donor.

This clonotype was observed a few times. CDR3 in amino acids: CSVEGQPGTPRGRTDTQYF. CDR3 coding DNA: TGCAGCGTTGAAGGTCAGCCAGGGACCCCTCGTGGGCGCACAGATACGCAGTATTTT. The chain joins TRBV29-1 to TRBJ2-3; either TRBD1 or TRBD2 may supply D (5 bases each). This CDR3 has 19 residues. Trimming removed 1 base at V and 1 base at J, with 24 bases between. Per germline, CDR1 SQVTM and CDR2 ANQGSEA.

The CDR3 spells CASGLLAALSTDTQYF. DNA of the CDR3: TGTGCTAGTGGTTTATTAGCGGCCCTAAGCACAGATACGCAGTATTTT. The chain has TRBV12-5 and TRBJ2-3, with D maybe TRBD2 (6 bases). CDR1 LGHNT and CDR2 FRNRAP come from the germline V gene. Trimming pared 3 bases from V and 0 bases from J, leaving 13 bases between. The length of the CDR3 is 16 residues.

This clonotype has more than one count but fewer than ten. This chain joins TRBV6-2 or TRBV6-3 and TRBJ2-1, with 11 bases identical to TRBD2. This CDR3 region has 16 residues. Trimming removed 5 bases from V and 10 bases from J; junction bases left unmatched: 13. The germline gives CDR1 MNHEY, CDR2 SVGEGT. The CDR3 sequence is CASSPGGLAGGGEQFF. As DNA, the CDR3 is TGTGCCAGCAGTCCCGGCGGGCTAGCGGGAGGAGGCGAGCAGTTCTTC.

The table lists this clonotype with a few counts. This chain uses TRBV28 with TRBJ2-1; D perhaps matches TRBD1 (6 bases). Trimming removed 4 bases at V and 7 bases at J, with 23 bases between. There are 17 residues in the CDR3. The V gene's germline CDR1 is MDHEN and CDR2 SYDVKM. The CDR3 sequence: CASSSGASPQRGNEQFF. The CDR3 DNA sequence: TGTGCCAGCAGTTCCGGGGCTAGCCCTCAGAGGGGGAATGAGCAGTTCTTC.

The chain couples TRBV11-2 to TRBJ2-2, with D perhaps TRBD2 (5 bases). Trimming pared 3 bases from V and 3 bases from J, leaving 17 bases between. Germline lookup yields CDR1 SGHAT and CDR2 FQNNGV. The CDR3 runs to 17 residues. The CDR3 spells CASSLGRTHPDTGELFF. CDR3 coding DNA: TGTGCCAGCAGCTTGGGAAGGACTCACCCCGACACCGGGGAGCTGTTTTTT.

This clonotype was counted a few times. This rearrangement joins TRBV7-2 to TRBJ2-7; TRBD2 agrees at 9 bases. V trimming: 0 bases; J trimming: 2 bases; junction bases outside the gene matches: 8. CDR3 length: 17 amino acids. CDR1 SGHTA and CDR2 FQGNSA come from the germline V gene. The CDR3 protein is CASSLALLAGITYEQYF. The CDR3 DNA reads TGTGCCAGCAGCTTAGCCCTCCTAGCGGGAATAACCTACGAGCAGTACTTC.

This clonotype was seen a few times. This sequence joins TRBV12-3 or TRBV12-4 and TRBJ2-2; the D gene is possibly TRBD2 (5 bases). The CDR3 runs 17 residues. Trimming left V 4 bases short and J 4 bases short, with 19 bases between. As DNA, the CDR3 is TGTGCCAGCAGTTATATCAGTGGGGTTAGCGCCACCGGGGAGCTGTTTTTT. Its protein is CASSYISGVSATGELFF.

This chain links TRBV7-3 with TRBJ2-1; 9 positions match TRBD2. The CDR3 runs 14 residues. From germline, CDR1 is SGHTA and CDR2 FQGTGA. V was pared by 9 bases and J by 8 bases, with 11 bases of the junction left unmatched. Here the CDR3 reads CARTHGRTSDEQFF. The CDR3 nucleotides are TGTGCCAGGACCCACGGGAGGACTAGCGATGAGCAGTTCTTC.

The chain links TRBV7-9 to TRBJ2-2, with TRBD1 matching over 7 bases. Germline lookup yields CDR1 SEHNR and CDR2 FQNEAQ (reference sequence). Germline trimming cut 7 bases from V and 5 bases from J; bases unmatched to any gene: 13. The CDR3 runs to 16 residues. The CDR3 reads CASNKTPRGSTGELFF. The DNA for the CDR3 is TGTGCCAGCAACAAAACCCCCAGGGGGTCTACCGGGGAGCTGTTTTTT.

This clonotype was counted between two and nine times. The chain links TRBV29-1 to TRBJ1-2; D may be TRBD1 (5 bases). CDR3 size: 13 residues. Trimming pared 7 bases from V and 1 base from J, leaving 13 bases between. Germline V gene sequence: CDR1 SQVTM, CDR2 ANQGSEA. The CDR3 protein is CSAGTGVNYGYTF. The DNA for the CDR3 is TGCAGCGCTGGGACGGGGGTTAACTATGGCTACACCTTC. Full variable domain (outside the CDR3, taken from reference TRBV29-1 and TRBJ1-2): SAVISQKPSRDICQRGTSLTIQCQVDSQVTMMFWYRQQPGQSLTLIATANQGSEATYESGFVIDKFPISRPNLTFSTLTVSNMSPEDSSIYLCSAGTGVNYGYTFGSGTRLTVV.

The chain combines TRBV5-1 with TRBJ2-5, with 7 bases fitting TRBD1. J gave up 1 base and V 4 bases, and 13 bases lay outside the gene matches. Germline CDR1 reads SGHRS; CDR2 reads YFSETQ. The length of the CDR3 is 17 residues. CDR3 sequence reads: CASSLQGPARPQETQYF. The CDR3 DNA follows: TGCGCCAGCAGCCTACAGGGGCCAGCTCGACCCCAAGAGACCCAGTACTTC.

In its sample, this clonotype was seen once. This sequence joins TRBV19 and TRBJ2-2; possibly TRBD1 for D (6 bases). V was cut by 7 bases and J by 1 base, with 16 bases left in between. The CDR3 runs to 16 residues. Germline V lookup: CDR1 LNHDA, CDR2 SQIVND (reference sequence). The CDR3 reads CASMRLQGRNTGELFF. CDR3 nucleotides: TGTGCCAGTATGAGGCTACAGGGTCGGAACACCGGGGAGCTGTTTTTT.

This clonotype was seen ten or more times. The rearrangement joins TRBV29-1 to TRBJ2-5, with D hard to call. The ends were cut back, 0 bases at V and 5 bases at J, with 16 bases in the middle. The CDR3 runs 15 residues. The germline V gene encodes CDR1 SQVTM and CDR2 ANQGSEA. CDR3 amino acids: CSVEDQDLRFETQYF. The CDR3 DNA reads as TGCAGCGTTGAAGATCAGGACCTACGTTTTGAGACCCAGTACTTC.

This chain uses TRBV6-2 or TRBV6-3 with TRBJ2-1, with TRBD2 identical over 11 bases. This CDR3 has 17 amino acids. The V and J ends lost 2 bases and 6 bases, in that order; junction bases with no gene match: 9. Germline CDR1 is MNHEY and CDR2 is SVGEGT. This CDR3 is CASSYPILAGEGNEQFF. The CDR3 DNA is TGTGCCAGCAGTTACCCAATACTAGCGGGAGAGGGCAATGAGCAGTTCTTC.

As regards this clonotype: A much bigger clone sits one base away, suggesting this may be a read error. The V and J genes are TRBV20-1 and TRBJ2-3, with D maybe TRBD2 (6 bases). The CDR3 consists of 15 residues. V lost 5 bases and J 0 bases, leaving 15 bases between the germline ends. Looked up from germline, CDR1 is DFQATT and CDR2 is SNEGSKA (reference sequence). The CDR3 DNA sequence: TGCAGTGCTGGACCAGCGGGTGTAAGCACAGATACGCAGTATTTT. Translating gives CSAGPAGVSTDTQYF.

This sequence joins TRBV29-1 and TRBJ1-2; D unresolved. Trimming left V 3 bases short and J 9 bases short, with 8 bases between. Per the germline V gene, CDR1 is SQVTM and CDR2 is ANQGSEA. This CDR3 is 10 amino acids long. CDR3 region: CSVDGPSYTF. The CDR3 DNA follows: TGCAGCGTTGACGGTCCCAGCTACACCTTC.

This clonotype was recorded a few times. The chain links TRBV7-9 to TRBJ2-2; D is ambiguous. The V end lost 1 base, the J end lost 4 bases, and 7 bases lay between the germline ends. The CDR3 has 14 residues. The germline V gene encodes CDR1 SEHNR and CDR2 FQNEAQ (reference sequence). CDR3 sequence: CASSLVQTTGELFF. CDR3 DNA: TGTGCCAGCAGCTTAGTCCAGACCACCGGGGAGCTGTTTTTT.

This clonotype occurred a few times. This chain connects TRBV2 to TRBJ2-7; 8 bases are shared with TRBD1. Germline V gene sequence: CDR1 SNHLY, CDR2 FYNNEI. This CDR3 is built from 16 residues. After removal of 4 bases from V and 0 bases from J, the junction contained 8 bases not matched to a gene. In DNA, the CDR3 is TGTGCCAGCAGTGCTTCAGGGGGCCTTTTCTCCTACGAGCAGTACTTC. Protein product: CASSASGGLFSYEQYF.

This clonotype has more than one count but fewer than ten. The chain joins TRBV28 to TRBJ1-2; D is perhaps TRBD1 (5 bases). Germline V CDR1 and CDR2: MDHEN, SYDVKM. V was cut by 8 bases and J by 7 bases, with 14 bases left in between. The length of the CDR3 is 12 residues. The CDR3 sequence: CASPRVGGGYTF. CDR3 nucleotide sequence: TGTGCCAGCCCCCGGGTGGGGGGTGGCTACACCTTC.

There are many counts of this clonotype. V and J are TRBV5-1 and TRBJ2-2; 8 nucleotides line up with TRBD2. This CDR3 is built from 14 residues. Germline V gene sequence: CDR1 SGHRS, CDR2 YFSETQ. The junction had 4 bases not matched to a gene; V was cut back by 3 bases and J by 6 bases. CDR3 residues: CASSSRLASGELFF. The CDR3, as DNA: TGCGCCAGCAGCTCTCGACTAGCGTCCGGGGAGCTGTTTTTT.

This chain joins TRBV7-9 and TRBJ2-3; D possibly corresponds to TRBD1 (5 bases). This CDR3 comprises 14 residues. Trimming left V 5 bases short and J 0 bases short, with 9 bases between. Germline assignment: CDR1 SEHNR and CDR2 FQNEAQ (reference sequence). CDR3 in DNA: TGTGCCAGCAGCCCGACAGCTAGCACAGATACGCAGTATTTT. This encodes CASSPTASTDTQYF.

This clonotype was seen only a few times. This chain links TRBV20-1 with TRBJ2-1; D is unresolved. Per the germline V gene, CDR1 is DFQATT and CDR2 is SNEGSKA (reference sequence). The CDR3 length is 12 residues. V lost 0 bases, J lost 4 bases, and 4 bases lay in between. The CDR3, as DNA: TGCAGTGCTAGAGATTGGTACAATGAGCAGTTCTTC. It translates to CSARDWYNEQFF.

The V call is TRBV6-4, the J call TRBJ2-1, with D perhaps matching TRBD2 (7 bases). Germline values: CDR1 MRHNA, CDR2 SNTAGT. V was clipped by 3 bases and J by 12 bases, with 21 bases between them. CDR3 length equals 15 residues. The CDR3 DNA follows: TGTGCCAGCAGTGAGGTTGGCGGCGCGGGGGCTGGGCAGTTCTTC. Translated, it gives CASSEVGGAGAGQFF.

This clonotype was seen more than once but under ten times. With a much larger clone just one base away, this may be a read error. The chain is built from TRBV20-1 and TRBJ2-7, with D uncertain. The CDR3 has 10 residues. Trimming removed 5 bases from V and 3 bases from J, with 5 bases in between. The germline CDR1 and CDR2 sequences are DFQATT and SNEGSKA (reference sequence). Here the CDR3 DNA reads TGCAGTGCTCTCCTCTACGAGCAGTACTTC. It specifies CSALLYEQYF.

This clonotype was recorded a few times. This rearrangement joins TRBV5-6 to TRBJ2-1; 9 bases are shared with TRBD1. CDR3 length: 14 amino acids. The junction had 3 bases not matched to a gene; V was cut back by 1 base and J by 7 bases. Germline V gene sequence: CDR1 SGHDT, CDR2 YYEEEE. In nucleotides, the CDR3 is TGTGCCAGCAGCTTGTTGGGACAGGGTAATGAGCAGTTCTTC. This translates into CASSLLGQGNEQFF.

The genes are TRBV7-2 and TRBJ2-1, with 9 positions matching TRBD2. The CDR3 spans 16 residues. J lost 9 bases, V lost 3 bases, and 12 bases had no gene match. CDR1 is SGHTA, CDR2 FQGNSA, per germline. CDR3 nucleotide sequence: TGTGCCAGCAGCTTTCAGGGCGGGAGGGCGACGAGTGAGCAGTTCTTC. It encodes CASSFQGGRATSEQFF.

V gene TRBV9 combines with J gene TRBJ2-2, with 10 bases fitting TRBD2. CDR3 size: 16 residues. Germline V gene data show CDR1 as SGDLS and CDR2 as YYNGEE. With V trimmed by 0 bases and J by 4 bases, 3 bases remained unmatched. The chain's CDR3 is CASSVAAGGFTGELFF. DNA for the CDR3: TGTGCCAGCAGCGTAGCAGCGGGAGGGTTCACCGGGGAGCTGTTTTTT.